This TCR beta chain came from a study of shared clonotypes between healthy human individuals (dated by TCRdb to about 2020). Regarding the research as a whole: A couple of women and a few men aged 18 to 49 years were included in the cohort. For each donor, CD4 naive and CD4 memory were each run on three plates, CD8 naive on two plates, and CD8 memory on one plate. To estimate repertoire size and how much clonotype sharing occurs between individuals, the study deeply sequenced the blood TCR repertoires of several healthy adults. To increase sequencing depth and limit assay-specific biases, different laboratories used diverse techniques to prepare libraries and sequence TCR repertoires. Leukapheresis yielded between about 0.85 and 9.5 billion PBMCs per donor.

The CDR3 runs 15 amino acids, cysteine and phenylalanine included. Of all the DNA, just the CDR3 is kept, 45 bases in frame from base 1. Taken from the germline V gene, the CDR1 and CDR2 loops are SGDLS and YYNGEE. Deletion took 2 bases off V and 2 bases off J, with a span of 14 bases between the germline ends. Note on this clone: Its antigen remains unidentified. No qualities accompany the bases; no much larger clone lies one base away.

What the authors observed across the whole study: Approximately 5% of naive CD4, 3.5% of naive CD8, roughly 2.4% of memory CD4, and approximately 0.39% of memory CD8 clonotypes were shared across several donors. Pairwise subsampling indicated that sequencing depth was expected to affect the degree of clonotype sharing among donors. Even with the large sequencing depth, rarefaction of the sorted-subset datasets indicated that sequencing was incomplete. Higher generation probabilities were observed for clonotypes shared by all four sorted-subset donors than for non-shared clonotypes. The genetic and exposure-history diversity represented was limited by the small number of donors. Sampling was restricted to blood, and TCR repertoires in tissue are likely to differ from TCR repertoires in blood. Larger estimated clonotype richness was generally found for naive subsets than for memory subsets.

Using the deep immunoSEQ assay, TCR CDR3 regions were amplified from genomic DNA by multiplex PCR. For each cell subset, the extracted genomic DNA was distributed evenly across all wells of several immunoSEQ 96-well plates, and each plate served as one replicate. For sorted subsets, about 200 ng genomic DNA, equal to tens of thousands of T cell genomes, was loaded into each replicate PCR. The purified libraries were quantified using a Qubit 3.0 fluorometer, sized with a Bioanalyzer 2100, and then quantified again using the KAPA Library Quantification kit. Each immunoSEQ 96-well plate was sequenced on its own single-read 150-cycle Illumina NextSeq 550 flow cell. As for how the authors treated the data: Because only junctional sequences without quality scores were contained in the immunoSEQ output, filtering matching that applied to full-length reads could not be performed. Sequences were annotated with PyIR, a Python wrapper for IgBLAST v1.9, using IMGT germline references to assign V/J genes and CDR3. Any read was removed if the V/J assignment was weak (E-value above 1e-6), the CDR3 was missing, or the read contained stop codons, out-of-frame junctions, or ambiguous translated residues. A V3J clonotype was defined by an identical inferred V gene, J gene, and CDR3 amino acid sequence. Percentage overlap between repertoires was computed as shared unique clonotypes divided by the size of the smaller repertoire. RTK rarefaction, the Chao1 estimator, and Recon v2.1 estimates of unobserved clonotypes were used to assess repertoire richness. Generation probabilities for all TCRbeta clonotypes obtained by the gDNA method from a handful of donors were computed using OLGA. Held by TCRdb, this immuneACCESS table contains in-frame sequences only and omits some clones. Under half of the omission traces to an unresolved V gene where checked; the cause of the rest is unknown. V and J calls and clone size are copied from that table; D and trimming were computed from the DNA. This sample comprises millions of clones, roughly 95% of them detected only once. 0.1% to 0.15% of the sample goes to the ten largest clones.

The donors were healthy, HIV-negative adults who had no recently reported acute infections or vaccinations. All donors were Caucasian adults living in Nashville, Tennessee, USA. CD4+ T cells were enriched through magnetic negative selection, after which naive cells were positively selected on CD45RA and the remaining negative fraction served as the memory subset. Blood was obtained by leukapheresis, after which PBMCs were separated by Ficoll-Histopaque density gradient centrifugation and cryopreserved in liquid nitrogen vapor phase. Analytical flow cytometry was used to check the purity and quantity of each magnetically sorted T cell population. From each sorted fraction, genomic DNA was isolated and quantified by UV absorbance on a Nanodrop 2000c.

The sample consisted of naive CD4+ T cells sorted from blood. Reading the label with the study, this specimen's cell subset or site is: CD45RA+ positively selected. This clonotype originated in a man in his late teens or twenties in good health. The chain employs TRBV9 and TRBJ2-7; a tentative D call is TRBD2 (5 bases match). The nucleotides are TGTGCCAGCAGCGTTCAGCCCGGTAGCGCCTACGAGCAGTACTTC. It encodes CASSVQPGSAYEQYF.